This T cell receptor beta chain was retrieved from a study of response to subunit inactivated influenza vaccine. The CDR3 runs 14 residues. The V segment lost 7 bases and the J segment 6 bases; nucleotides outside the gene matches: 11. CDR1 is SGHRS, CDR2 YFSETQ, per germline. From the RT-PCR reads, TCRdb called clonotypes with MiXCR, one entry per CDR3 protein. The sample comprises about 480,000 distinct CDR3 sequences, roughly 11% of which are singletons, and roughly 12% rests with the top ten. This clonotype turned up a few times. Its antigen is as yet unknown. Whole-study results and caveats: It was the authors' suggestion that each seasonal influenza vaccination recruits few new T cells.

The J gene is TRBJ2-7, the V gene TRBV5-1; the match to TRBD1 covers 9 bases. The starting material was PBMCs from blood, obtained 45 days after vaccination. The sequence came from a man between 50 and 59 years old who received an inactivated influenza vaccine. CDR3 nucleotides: TGCGCCAGCTCCTGGACAGGGGAGACTCTCGAGCAGTACTTC. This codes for CASSWTGETLEQYF.